This T cell receptor beta chain was identified during a study of T cell clonality in common variable immunodeficiency. Study-level results: Fewer deletions and N-nucleotide insertions were reportedly seen in common variable immunodeficiency TCR beta sequences. Patient heterogeneity in the CVID cohort limited correlations between repertoire features and clinical complications. CVID subjects shared fewer TCRbeta clones than healthy controls did.

Details on this clone: What it recognizes is unknown. The CDR3 extends 3 residues past the end of the read, so its final part is completed from the germline J gene.

The protocol was immunoSEQ multiplex PCR, while the TCRdb copy is restricted to in-frame clones and leaves out a portion. Altogether tens of thousands of clones were found in the sample, and no singletons occur. CDR1 is SNHLY, CDR2 FYNNEI, per germline. Unmatched junction bases numbered 5, after V lost 4 bases and J lost 6 bases. The CDR3 runs to 13 residues. The chain is built from TRBV2 and TRBJ2-7; 8 bases map to TRBD2. Specimen: peripheral blood mononuclear cells. The receptor's source is a human donor with common variable immunodeficiency. CDR3 bases read: TGTGCCAGCAGTGTGGGACTAGTTCTCGAG. Protein product: CASSVGLVLE. The full CDR3 reads CASSVGLVLEQYF.